This T cell receptor beta chain was found in a study of blood T cell repertoires in COVID-19 (dated by TCRdb to the early 2020s). Broadly, across the study: Samples from collaborators originated in the United States, Italy and Spain and spanned both the acute and convalescent phases of COVID-19. The prospective study material was composed of cDNA or gDNA derived from T cells, B-cell-depleted T cells, or PBMCs. Subjects who had been exposed to COVID-19, were actively infected with it, or had recovered from it provided the deeply sampled blood TCRbeta repertoires that made up the dataset. A freely available public database, intended as a resource for researchers studying the immune response to SARS-CoV-2, is where the repertoires were released. The samples were drawn from the first 160 participants of the ongoing ImmuneRACE study and from under 1,500 subjects provided by 6 global collaborators. A de-identified subject ID, COVID-19 status, age in years and sex were almost always included in the sample metadata. Where HLA class I and class II types were available, the types were taken from metadata supplied by the sample provider, not from assay-based typing. Points the paper makes about the study in general: Clinical and demographic metadata were provided uncurated, with the amount varying by source and participant.

CDR1 LNHDA and CDR2 SQIVND are derived from the germline V gene (reference sequence). Spanning cysteine to phenylalanine, the CDR3 consists of 16 amino acids. Just CDR3 DNA is preserved here, 48 bases in frame from base 1. V has 8 bases trimmed and J has 3 bases trimmed; junction bases matching no gene number 12. TCRbeta CDR3 regions were amplified from genomic DNA using the immunoSEQ Assay, a bias-controlled multiplex PCR. The original methods were these. The number of nucleated cells in each sample was estimated from the amplification of reference gene primers within the assay. To quantify the absolute abundance of each unique TCRbeta CDR3 rearrangement, sequence reads were collapsed and filtered. For each sample, productive Simpson clonality was calculated as the square root of Simpson's diversity index across productive rearrangements. In its TCRdb copy, this immuneACCESS table keeps in-frame sequences only and misses some clones. Where compared with another copy, unresolved V genes explain less than half of these, and the others have no known cause. The V and J calls and clone size come from that table; D and trimming were worked out from the DNA. Present in this sample are hundreds of thousands of clones, around 80% of which were seen just once. The ten largest account for over 0.95% of the sample.

In Seattle, one collaborating source enrolled patients while the infection was active and tracked those patients longitudinally over the course of disease. Collaborating institutions collected whole blood in K2EDTA tubes following their own protocols. For TCRbeta analysis, collaborators shipped samples as frozen whole blood, isolated PBMCs, or DNA extracted from either of those sample types. Of note for this clone: The antigen it binds to is not known. No much larger clone exists at a distance of one base, and base qualities are not known.

The sample comprised peripheral blood. The clonotype originates from a woman in her 30s with COVID-19, enrolled during active disease. The rearrangement combines TRBV19 with TRBJ2-2; the central 7 bases match TRBD2. The DNA sequence is as follows: TGTGCCAGTCTGCCCGGGGGGAGGGGCGACACCGGGGAGCTGTTTTTT. It is translated as CASLPGGRGDTGELFF.